This T cell receptor (beta chain) was recorded in a study of blood T cell repertoires in COVID-19. Original processing methods: Reference gene primer amplification in the assay estimated nucleated cell counts. Sequenced by immunoSEQ multiplex PCR; TCRdb stores in-frame clones only, minus some. For V, J and clone size, that table is used; D and trimming come from the DNA. The sample has roughly 250,000 clones; around 83% are singletons. The V gene lost 5 bases and the J gene lost 8 bases, with 17 bases spanning the gap. The CDR3 runs 14 residues. CDR1 and CDR2 from the germline V gene are KGHDR and SFDVKD.

Sequencing used peripheral blood. The sequence was collected from an elderly woman with acute or convalescent COVID-19. The chain recombines TRBV24-1 with TRBJ1-2; D is uncertain. CDR3 sequence (DNA): TGTGCCACCAGTGCCGCACAGAGCGGAGGGGGCTACACCTTC. Amino acids: CATSAAQSGGGYTF.